This is a list of T cell receptor beta chains from one sample in a study of blood T cell repertoires in COVID-19. Repertoires were generated with immunoSEQ multiplex PCR, while TCRdb's copy carries only in-frame clones and drops some. The table lists about 72,000 clones, roughly 85% of them singletons. The material sequenced was peripheral blood. The receptors were sampled from an elderly woman with acute or convalescent COVID-19. Both conserved end residues are part of each CDR3. Fields, in order: D gene, clone size, V gene, J gene, CDR3 protein, CDR3 DNA. The D gene is left open where the match is weak. Not every row has a clone size; where given, it reads once, few, many or a size class.

.	.	TRBV10-3	TRBJ2-2	CAIRAGLNTGELFF	TGTGCCATCAGGGCGGGGCTGAACACCGGGGAGCTGTTTTTT
.	.	TRBV13	TRBJ1-2	CASSLGQNYGYTF	TGTGCCAGCAGCTTAGGACAGAACTATGGCTACACCTTC
.	.	TRBV6-5	TRBJ1-5	CASSYGAGPNQPQHF	TGTGCCAGCAGTTATGGGGCAGGCCCCAATCAGCCCCAGCATTTT
TRBD1	.	TRBV6-4	TRBJ2-2	CASSQGQGATGELFF	TGTGCCAGCAGTCAAGGACAGGGGGCTACCGGGGAGCTGTTTTTT
TRBD1	.	TRBV19	TRBJ2-7	CASSRTGVAYEQYF	TGTGCCAGTAGTAGGACAGGGGTGGCCTACGAGCAGTACTTC
.	few	TRBV28	TRBJ1-2	CASSYGRNYGYTF	TGTGCCAGCAGTTACGGCAGGAACTATGGCTACACCTTC
.	.	TRBV5-1	TRBJ1-4	CASSFGGLNEKLFF	TGCGCCAGCAGCTTCGGTGGGCTCAATGAAAAACTGTTTTTT
.	.	TRBV4-1	TRBJ1-2	CASSQEGAMNYGYTF	TGCGCCAGCAGCCAAGAGGGGGCGATGAACTATGGCTACACCTTC
.	.	TRBV28	TRBJ1-5	CASSPAGGAGNQPQHF	TGTGCCAGCAGTCCAGCCGGGGGGGCAGGCAATCAGCCCCAGCATTTT
.	once	TRBV18	TRBJ2-4	CASLDQRAKNIQYF	TGTGCCAGCCTAGATCAGCGGGCCAAAAACATTCAGTACTTC
.	.	TRBV27	TRBJ1-1	CASSFDRSVTEAFF	TGTGCCAGCAGTTTTGACAGGAGCGTCACTGAAGCTTTCTTT
.	.	TRBV10-3	TRBJ1-1	CAIRPRWDTEAFF	TGTGCCATCAGACCCAGGTGGGACACTGAAGCTTTCTTT
.	.	TRBV3-1/TRBV3-2	TRBJ1-4	CASSQLGEGSNEKLFF	TGTGCCAGCAGCCAACTTGGCGAGGGTTCTAATGAAAAACTGTTTTTT
TRBD2	.	TRBV7-8	TRBJ2-1	CASSLGASGIGDEQFF	TGTGCCAGCAGCTTAGGGGCTAGCGGGATAGGGGATGAGCAGTTCTTC
.	few	TRBV19	TRBJ1-3	CASSQWSSGNTIYF	TGTGCCAGTAGTCAGTGGAGCTCTGGAAACACCATATATTTT
.	.	TRBV24-1	TRBJ2-7	CATNRPSYEQYF	TGTGCCACCAACAGGCCTTCCTACGAGCAGTACTTC
TRBD2	.	TRBV11-2	TRBJ2-1	CASSWVEAGGGQFF	TGTGCCAGCAGCTGGGTGGAAGCGGGGGGTGGGCAGTTCTTC
TRBD2	.	TRBV2	TRBJ2-5	CASRPSGQETQYF	TGTGCCAGCAGGCCTAGCGGCCAAGAGACCCAGTACTTC
.	.	TRBV5-1	TRBJ2-7	CASSLGQVSSYEQYF	TGCGCCAGCAGCTTGGGACAGGTGAGCTCCTACGAGCAGTACTTC
TRBD2	.	TRBV9	TRBJ2-7	CASSLTSTDEQYF	TGTGCCAGCAGCCTGACTAGCACCGACGAGCAGTACTTC
.	.	TRBV7-9	TRBJ1-3	CASSLVQGNTIYF	TGTGCCAGCAGCTTAGTCCAAGGAAACACCATATATTTT
.	once	TRBV2	TRBJ1-6	CASRSGYDNSPLHF	TGTGCCAGCAGGAGCGGGTACGATAATTCACCCCTCCACTTT
TRBD1	.	TRBV7-9	TRBJ1-1	CASSLAGQFPEAFF	TGTGCCAGCAGCTTAGCGGGACAGTTCCCTGAAGCTTTCTTT
.	.	TRBV12-3/TRBV12-4	TRBJ1-1	CASSWQVRTEAFF	TGTGCCAGCAGTTGGCAGGTTAGGACTGAAGCTTTCTTT
TRBD2	.	TRBV14	TRBJ2-3	CASSRNSGGFTDTQYF	TGTGCCAGCAGCCGAAATAGCGGGGGTTTCACAGATACGCAGTATTTT
.	.	TRBV11-2	TRBJ1-3	CASSLGAKTGNTIYF	TGTGCCAGCAGCTTAGGGGCCAAAACTGGAAACACCATATATTTT
.	.	TRBV11-3	TRBJ2-5	CASSTPGTRAEETQYF	TGTGCCAGCAGCACCCCCGGGACAAGGGCCGAGGAGACCCAGTACTTC
.	.	TRBV9	TRBJ1-1	CASSVDSRITEAFF	TGTGCCAGCAGCGTCGACAGCCGGATCACTGAAGCTTTCTTT
.	few	TRBV18	TRBJ1-6	CASSPLSGENSPLHF	TGTGCCAGCTCACCACTGTCGGGTGAAAATTCACCCCTCCACTTT
TRBD2	.	TRBV14	TRBJ2-3	CASSPLPGTTSTDTQYF	TGTGCCAGCAGCCCTCTCCCCGGGACTACCAGCACAGATACGCAGTATTTT
.	.	TRBV27	TRBJ1-2	CASSLQGNGYTF	TGTGCCAGCAGCTTACAGGGAAATGGCTACACCTTC
TRBD2	.	TRBV24-1	TRBJ2-7	CATSPAGGGEQYF	TGTGCCACCAGTCCAGCGGGAGGGGGCGAGCAGTACTTC
.	.	TRBV30	TRBJ2-2	CAWSVSGAAGELFF	TGTGCCTGGAGTGTCAGTGGGGCGGCCGGGGAGCTGTTTTTT
.	.	TRBV20-1	TRBJ2-1	CSASLSSGNEQFF	TGCAGTGCTAGTCTATCAAGCGGCAATGAGCAGTTCTTC
TRBD2	.	TRBV6-1	TRBJ2-2	CASSALAGVDTGELFF	TGTGCCAGCAGTGCGCTAGCGGGAGTCGACACCGGGGAGCTGTTTTTT
.	.	TRBV9	TRBJ1-2	CASSVGDSNYGYTF	TGTGCCAGCAGCGTAGGCGACAGTAACTATGGCTACACCTTC
.	.	TRBV27	TRBJ2-7	CASSPLVRPHEQYF	TGTGCCAGCAGTCCCCTCGTGCGTCCCCACGAGCAGTACTTC
.	once	TRBV19	TRBJ1-1	CASRGGESWSEAFF	TGTGCCAGTAGAGGGGGGGAATCATGGTCTGAAGCTTTCTTT
.	.	TRBV5-1	TRBJ2-3	CASSVDRTSTDTQYF	TGCGCCAGCAGCGTTGACAGGACTAGCACAGATACGCAGTATTTT
TRBD2	.	TRBV5-1	TRBJ2-7	CASSLEGGRTYEQYF	TGCGCCAGCAGCTTGGAGGGCGGGAGGACCTACGAGCAGTACTTC
TRBD2	.	TRBV2	TRBJ2-7	CASRLISGGTYEQYF	TGTGCCAGCAGGCTTATTAGCGGGGGAACCTACGAGCAGTACTTC
.	.	TRBV7-9	TRBJ2-3	CASSWGADTQYF	TGTGCCAGCAGCTGGGGAGCAGATACGCAGTATTTT
.	.	TRBV5-6	TRBJ1-1	CASSLPLGQNTEAFF	TGTGCCAGCAGCTTGCCTTTAGGACAGAACACTGAAGCTTTCTTT
.	.	TRBV3-1/TRBV3-2	TRBJ2-1	CASSQRTALYNEQFF	TGTGCCAGCAGCCAACGGACAGCTTTATACAATGAGCAGTTCTTC
.	.	TRBV10-3	TRBJ2-1	CAISQQGNEQFF	TGTGCCATCAGTCAACAGGGAAATGAGCAGTTCTTC
TRBD2	.	TRBV7-2	TRBJ2-3	CASSSTSDLTDTQYF	TGTGCCAGCAGCTCGACTAGCGACCTCACAGATACGCAGTATTTT
.	.	TRBV18	TRBJ2-2	CASSPWRDQNTGELFF	TGTGCCAGCTCACCATGGAGGGATCAAAATACCGGGGAGCTGTTTTTT
.	many	TRBV2	TRBJ1-1	CASRTQGRDTEAFF	TGTGCCAGCAGGACACAGGGACGGGACACTGAAGCTTTCTTT
TRBD2	.	TRBV10-2	TRBJ2-7	CASSLTSGPTEQYF	TGCGCCAGCAGTTTGACTAGCGGCCCTACCGAGCAGTACTTC
.	.	TRBV6-6	TRBJ1-1	CASSYPLRGIAEAFF	TGTGCCAGCAGTTACCCGTTGAGGGGGATAGCTGAAGCTTTCTTT
.	.	TRBV6-4	TRBJ1-1	CASSSLAGTEAFF	TGTGCCAGCAGTTCATTGGCAGGCACTGAAGCTTTCTTT
TRBD1	.	TRBV24-1	TRBJ2-5	CATSDLTGEETQYF	TGTGCCACCAGTGACTTGACAGGGGAAGAGACCCAGTACTTC
TRBD1	.	TRBV2	TRBJ1-2	CASSGRTGHGYTF	TGTGCCAGCAGTGGAAGGACAGGGCATGGCTACACCTTC